This T cell receptor (beta chain) emerged from a study of cytomegalovirus exposure and HLA in healthy donors. The PCR used 60 Vbeta and 13 Jbeta primers. Profiling relied on immunoSEQ multiplex PCR, and the TCRdb table lists in-frame clones only, not all of them. The table has nearly 110,000 clones, around 82% seen once. The CDR3 spans 13 residues. Trimming cost V 1 base and J 10 bases; bases outside gene matches: 2. CDR1 KGHSH and CDR2 LQKENI come from the germline V gene. This TCR derives from a man aged 45 to 65 in good health and CMV-seronegative. Sample: PBMCs. This chain joins TRBV18 and TRBJ2-1, with 9 bases aligning to TRBD1. The CDR3 region is CASSPRDREEQFF. CDR3 bases: TGTGCCAGCTCACCACGGGACAGGGAAGAGCAGTTCTTC. The variable domain in full, with the rest retrieved from reference TRBV18 and TRBJ2-1, is NAGVMQNPRHLVRRRGQEARLRCSPMKGHSHVYWYRQLPEEGLKFMVYLQKENIIDESGMPKERFSAEFPKEGPSILRIQQVVRGDSAAYFCASSPRDREEQFFGPGTRLTVL.